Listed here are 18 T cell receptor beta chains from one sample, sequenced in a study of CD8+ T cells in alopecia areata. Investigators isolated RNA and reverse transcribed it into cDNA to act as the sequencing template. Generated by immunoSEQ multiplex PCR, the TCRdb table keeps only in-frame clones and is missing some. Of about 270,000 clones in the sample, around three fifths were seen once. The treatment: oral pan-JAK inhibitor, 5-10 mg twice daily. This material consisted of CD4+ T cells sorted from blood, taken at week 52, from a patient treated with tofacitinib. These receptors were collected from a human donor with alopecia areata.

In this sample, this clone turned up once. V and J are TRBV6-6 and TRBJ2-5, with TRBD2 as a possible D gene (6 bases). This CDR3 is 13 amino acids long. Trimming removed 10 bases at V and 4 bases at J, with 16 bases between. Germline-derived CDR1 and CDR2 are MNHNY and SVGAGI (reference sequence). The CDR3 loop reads CATEASEAETQYF. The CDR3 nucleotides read TGTGCCACCGAAGCTAGCGAAGCAGAGACCCAGTACTTC.

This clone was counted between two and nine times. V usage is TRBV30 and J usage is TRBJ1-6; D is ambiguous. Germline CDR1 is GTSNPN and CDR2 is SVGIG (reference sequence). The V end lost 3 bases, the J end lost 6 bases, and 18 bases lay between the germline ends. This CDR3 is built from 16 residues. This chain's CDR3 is CAWRGGGQRVNSPLHF. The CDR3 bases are TGTGCCTGGAGGGGCGGAGGCCAGAGAGTTAATTCACCCCTCCACTTT.

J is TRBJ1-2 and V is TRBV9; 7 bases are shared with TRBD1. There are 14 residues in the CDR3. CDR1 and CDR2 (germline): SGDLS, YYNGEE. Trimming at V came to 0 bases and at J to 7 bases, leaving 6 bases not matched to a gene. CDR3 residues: CASSVEWTGGGYTF. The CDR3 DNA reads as TGTGCCAGCAGCGTAGAATGGACAGGAGGTGGCTACACCTTC.

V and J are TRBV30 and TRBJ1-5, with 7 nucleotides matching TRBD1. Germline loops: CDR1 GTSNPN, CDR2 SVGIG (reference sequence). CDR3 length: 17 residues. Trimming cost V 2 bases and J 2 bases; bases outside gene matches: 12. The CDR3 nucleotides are TGTGCCTGGAGTTTTGGGCGACAGGGTCAGCGCAATCAGCCCCAGCATTTT. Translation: CAWSFGRQGQRNQPQHF.

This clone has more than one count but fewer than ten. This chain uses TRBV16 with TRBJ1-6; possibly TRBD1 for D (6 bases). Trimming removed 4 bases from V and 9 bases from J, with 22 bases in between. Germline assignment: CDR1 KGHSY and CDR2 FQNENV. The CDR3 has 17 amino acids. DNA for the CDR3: TGTGCCAGCAGCCCAGCCCGGGGGGCTCAAAGGTTTTCACCCCTCCACTTT. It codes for CASSPARGAQRFSPLHF.

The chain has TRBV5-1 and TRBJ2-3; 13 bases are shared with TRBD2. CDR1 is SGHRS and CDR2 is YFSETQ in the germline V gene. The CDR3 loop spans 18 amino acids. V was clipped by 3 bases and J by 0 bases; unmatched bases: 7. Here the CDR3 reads CASSWTSGGRHSTDTQYF. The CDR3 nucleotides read TGCGCCAGCAGCTGGACTAGCGGGGGAAGACATAGCACAGATACGCAGTATTTT. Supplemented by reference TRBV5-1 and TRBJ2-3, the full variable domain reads KAGVTQTPRYLIKTRGQQVTLSCSPISGHRSVSWYQQTPGQGLQFLFEYFSETQRNKGNFPGRFSGRQFSNSRSEMNVSTLELGDSALYLCASSWTSGGRHSTDTQYFGPGTRLTVL.

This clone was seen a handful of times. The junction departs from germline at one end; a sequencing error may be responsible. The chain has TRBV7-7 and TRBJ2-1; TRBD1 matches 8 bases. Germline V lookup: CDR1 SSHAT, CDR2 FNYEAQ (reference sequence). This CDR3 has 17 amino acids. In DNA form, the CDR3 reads TGTGCTAGCAGCTTAGAGCCCGGGACAGGCTCCTACAATGAGCAGTTCTTC. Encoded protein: CASSLEPGTGSYNEQFF.

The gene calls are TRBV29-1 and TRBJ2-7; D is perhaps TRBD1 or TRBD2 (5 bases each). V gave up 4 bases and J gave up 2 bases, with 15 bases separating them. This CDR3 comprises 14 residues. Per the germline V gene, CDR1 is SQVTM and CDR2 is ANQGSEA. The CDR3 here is CSVAGRWPTYEQYF. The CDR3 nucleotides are TGCAGCGTTGCGGGACGCTGGCCGACCTACGAGCAGTACTTC.

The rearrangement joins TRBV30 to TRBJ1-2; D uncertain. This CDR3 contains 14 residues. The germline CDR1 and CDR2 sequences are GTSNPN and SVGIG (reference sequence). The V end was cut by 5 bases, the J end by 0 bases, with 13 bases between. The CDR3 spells CAWAYPGSNYGYTF. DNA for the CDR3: TGTGCCTGGGCCTACCCCGGCTCTAACTATGGCTACACCTTC.

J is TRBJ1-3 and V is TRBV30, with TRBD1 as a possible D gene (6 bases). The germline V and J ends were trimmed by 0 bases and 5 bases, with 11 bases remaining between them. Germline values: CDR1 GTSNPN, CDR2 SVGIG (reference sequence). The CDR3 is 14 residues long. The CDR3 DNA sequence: TGTGCCTGGAGTGTGGACAGCCAGAGAAACACCATATATTTT. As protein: CAWSVDSQRNTIYF.

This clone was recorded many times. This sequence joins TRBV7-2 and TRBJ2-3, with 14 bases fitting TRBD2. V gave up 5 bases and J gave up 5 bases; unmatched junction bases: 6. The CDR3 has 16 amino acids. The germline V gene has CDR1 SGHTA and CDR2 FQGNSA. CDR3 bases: TGTGCCAGCAGCCTGACTAGCGGGGGGGCAAGAGATACGCAGTATTTT. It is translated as CASSLTSGGARDTQYF.

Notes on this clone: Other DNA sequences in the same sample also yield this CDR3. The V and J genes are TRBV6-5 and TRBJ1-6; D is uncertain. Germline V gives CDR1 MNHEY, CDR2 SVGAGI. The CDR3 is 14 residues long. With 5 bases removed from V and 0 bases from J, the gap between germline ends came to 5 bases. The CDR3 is CASSRSSYNSPLHF. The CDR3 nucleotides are TGTGCCAGCAGTAGGAGCTCCTATAATTCACCCCTCCACTTT.

The CDR3 protein is CASSQAGHGYTF. CDR3 bases: TGCGCCAGCAGCCAAGCGGGGCATGGCTACACCTTC. The rearrangement joins TRBV4-3 to TRBJ1-2; D perhaps matches TRBD1 (5 bases). From germline, CDR1 is LGHNA and CDR2 YSLEER. The CDR3 is 12 residues long. Deletions cut 1 base from V and 6 bases from J, with 6 bases between.

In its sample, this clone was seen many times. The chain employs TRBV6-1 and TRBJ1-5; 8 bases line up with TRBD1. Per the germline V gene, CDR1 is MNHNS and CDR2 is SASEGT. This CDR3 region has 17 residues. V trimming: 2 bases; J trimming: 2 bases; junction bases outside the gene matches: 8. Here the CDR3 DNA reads TGTGCCAGCAGTGAATTGGTGATGGACAGGGGCAATCAGCCCCAGCATTTT. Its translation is CASSELVMDRGNQPQHF.

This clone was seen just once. CDR3 protein: CASSLIADSNQPQHF. The CDR3 DNA follows: TGTGCCAGCAGCTTAATTGCAGATAGCAATCAGCCCCAGCATTTT. The J gene is TRBJ1-5, the V gene TRBV7-2; unclear D gene. Between the trimmed V and J ends, which lost 2 bases and 0 bases, there was a span of 8 bases. Germline V gene lookup returns CDR1 SGHTA and CDR2 FQGNSA. The CDR3 totals 15 residues.

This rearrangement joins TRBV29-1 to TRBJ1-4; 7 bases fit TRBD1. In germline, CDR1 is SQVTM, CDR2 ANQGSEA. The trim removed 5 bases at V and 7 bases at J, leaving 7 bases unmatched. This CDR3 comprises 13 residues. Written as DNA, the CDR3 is TGCAGCGTTATTAGACAGGGTGGTGAAAAACTGTTTTTT. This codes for CSVIRQGGEKLFF.

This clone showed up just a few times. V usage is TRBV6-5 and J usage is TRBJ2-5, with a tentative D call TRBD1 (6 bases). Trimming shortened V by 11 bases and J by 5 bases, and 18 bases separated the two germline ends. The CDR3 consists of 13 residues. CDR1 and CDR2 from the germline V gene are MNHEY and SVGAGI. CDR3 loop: CALQTLTGETQYF. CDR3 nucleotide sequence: TGTGCCCTCCAAACCTTAACAGGGGAGACCCAGTACTTC.

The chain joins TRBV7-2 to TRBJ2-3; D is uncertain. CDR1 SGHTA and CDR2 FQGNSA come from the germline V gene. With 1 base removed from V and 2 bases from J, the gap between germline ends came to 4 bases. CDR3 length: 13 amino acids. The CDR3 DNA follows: TGTGCCAGCAGCTTAGGTGTCACAGATACGCAGTATTTT. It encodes CASSLGVTDTQYF.